This TCR beta chain was documented in a study of response to subunit inactivated influenza vaccine. Study-wide findings and caveats: The study's authors posited that every seasonal influenza vaccination enlists few new T cells.

The CDR3 sequence is 15 residues long. Germline loops: CDR1 SGHTA, CDR2 FQGNSA. Trimming removed 4 bases from V and 3 bases from J, with 14 bases in between. A word on this clonotype: Its target is unknown.

In TCRdb, the RT-PCR reads were re-called with MiXCR into one record per CDR3 protein. The profile shows 650,000 to 800,000 distinct CDR3 sequences, roughly 13% of them singletons. This chain links TRBV7-2 with TRBJ2-3; D is possibly TRBD2 (7 bases). Sample: PBMCs from blood, taken roughly 2 weeks before vaccination. The origin of this receptor is a man aged 50 or older who received an inactivated influenza vaccine. Here the CDR3 DNA reads TGTGCCAGCAGCTCGAGGGGGGGGCGTACAGATACGCAGTATTTT. It specifies CASSSRGGRTDTQYF.